The 30 T cell receptor beta chains presented below share a single source sample, sequenced in a study of cytomegalovirus exposure and HLA in healthy donors. Use of 60 Vbeta and 13 Jbeta primers characterized the PCR. The assay was immunoSEQ multiplex PCR, and TCRdb's table has in-frame clones only and misses some. The table includes roughly 110,000 clones, less than 80% detected once. The sequencing sample was made of PBMCs. Receptors originate from a woman in her 30s in good health and CMV-seronegative.

V gene TRBV4-1 combines with J gene TRBJ1-5; TRBD1 matches at 8 bases. CDR1 is MGHRA, CDR2 YSYEKL, per germline. Trimming took 6 bases from V and 6 from J; bases not matched to a gene: 16. This CDR3 comprises 17 residues. The CDR3 spells CASSREPGQAQIQPQHF. The CDR3 nucleotides read TGCGCCAGCAGTCGGGAACCGGGACAGGCCCAGATTCAGCCCCAGCATTTT.

The rearrangement joins TRBV7-9 to TRBJ2-7; D possibly corresponds to TRBD1 (6 bases). The CDR3 contains 14 residues. The germline V gene has CDR1 SEHNR and CDR2 FQNEAQ (reference sequence). Trimming cost V 4 bases and J 3 bases, with 13 bases left between them. The CDR3 loop is CASSYGTSFYEQYF. The CDR3 coding sequence is TGTGCCAGCAGCTATGGGACATCCTTCTACGAGCAGTACTTC. The whole variable domain, remainder taken from reference TRBV7-9 and TRBJ2-7, is DTGVSQNPRHKITKRGQNVTFRCDPISEHNRLYWYRQTLGQGPEFLTYFQNEAQLEKSRLLSDRFSAERPKGSFSTLEIQRTEQGDSAMYLCASSYGTSFYEQYFGPGTRLTVT.

This clone showed up just a few times. The sample has other DNA sequences that encode this CDR3 too. This chain connects TRBV12-5 to TRBJ2-1, with 9 positions matching TRBD2. Germline V lookup: CDR1 LGHNT, CDR2 FRNRAP. After removal of 4 bases from V and 6 bases from J, the junction contained 13 bases not matched to a gene. The CDR3 has 17 amino acids. The CDR3 DNA sequence: TGTGCTAGTGGTTGGGAGGGCGTAGCGGGAGTGTCCAATGAGCAGTTCTTC. As protein: CASGWEGVAGVSNEQFF.

The sample holds a few counts of this clone. This rearrangement joins TRBV18 to TRBJ2-1; 13 bases agree with TRBD2. The ends lost 3 bases at V and 2 bases at J; junction bases unmatched: 1. The CDR3 has 16 residues. Germline V gives CDR1 KGHSH, CDR2 LQKENI. DNA of the CDR3: TGTGCCAGCTCACCGGGGACTAGCGGGACCTACAATGAGCAGTTCTTC. This codes for CASSPGTSGTYNEQFF.

This chain links TRBV6-5 with TRBJ2-5; 7 bases align to TRBD2. The J call is doubtful: the DNA matches TRBJ2-7 better. Germline CDR1 is MNHEY and CDR2 is SVGAGI. This CDR3 comprises 15 residues. The CDR3 nucleotides are TGTGCCAGCAGTTACTCGGGAGGGCGAACCTACGAGCAGTACTTC. Its protein product is CASSYSGGRTYEQYF.

This chain connects TRBV7-2 to TRBJ2-3; D remains ambiguous. With 0 bases removed from V and 1 base from J, the gap between germline ends came to 5 bases. The CDR3 totals 14 residues. CDR1 and CDR2 (germline): SGHTA, FQGNSA. The DNA for the CDR3 is TGTGCCAGCAGCTTAGCATCGGGCACAGATACGCAGTATTTT. It specifies CASSLASGTDTQYF.

This clone was observed a few times. The rearrangement uses TRBV15 and TRBJ2-1, with TRBD2 as a possible D gene (5 bases). V gave up 2 bases and J gave up 5 bases, with 10 bases separating them. Germline V gives CDR1 LNHNV, CDR2 YYDKDF (reference sequence). There are 14 residues in the CDR3. CDR3: CATSRTRTDNEQFF. CDR3 sequence (DNA): TGTGCCACCAGCAGAACCCGGACTGACAATGAGCAGTTCTTC.

The rearrangement links TRBV28 to TRBJ1-2; D perhaps matches TRBD1 (5 bases). The germline V gene encodes CDR1 MDHEN and CDR2 SYDVKM. This CDR3 contains 13 residues. V gave up 6 bases and J gave up 0 bases, with 8 bases separating them. The chain's CDR3 is CASRQDPNYGYTF. In nucleotides, the CDR3 is TGTGCCAGCAGACAGGACCCTAACTATGGCTACACCTTC.

V usage is TRBV7-8 and J usage is TRBJ1-2; 11 nucleotides line up with TRBD1. The V and J ends lost 1 base and 3 bases, in that order; junction bases with no gene match: 1. The CDR3 is 15 amino acids. Germline V gives CDR1 SGHVS, CDR2 FQNEAQ. CDR3 nucleotide sequence: TGTGCCAGCAGCTTAGGGACAGGGGGCGACTATGGCTACACCTTC. It translates to CASSLGTGGDYGYTF.

Only a few counts were recorded for this clone. The chain uses TRBV9 and TRBJ2-3; a weak D match, TRBD1 (6 bases). This CDR3 spans 14 amino acids. Germline values: CDR1 SGDLS, CDR2 YYNGEE. The germline V and J ends were trimmed by 6 bases and 2 bases, with 13 bases remaining between them. The CDR3 spells CASKPGVTTDTQYF. The CDR3 nucleotides read TGTGCCAGCAAACCAGGGGTGACCACAGATACGCAGTATTTT.

V is TRBV5-6 and J is TRBJ2-3; D is undetermined. Germline V lookup: CDR1 SGHDT, CDR2 YYEEEE. The CDR3 runs to 17 residues. Trimming took 0 bases from V and 3 from J, leaving 17 bases between them. The CDR3 region is CASSLAIARKTTDTQYF. CDR3 coding DNA: TGTGCCAGCAGCTTGGCGATAGCCCGGAAAACGACAGATACGCAGTATTTT. The full variable domain, its missing parts supplied by reference TRBV5-6 and TRBJ2-3, is DAGVTQSPTHLIKTRGQQVTLRCSPKSGHDTVSWYQQALGQGPQFIFQYYEEEERQRGNFPDRFSGHQFPNYSSELNVNALLLGDSALYLCASSLAIARKTTDTQYFGPGTRLTVL.

The chain carries TRBV5-4 and TRBJ1-1; perhaps TRBD1 as D (5 bases). The ends were cut back, 0 bases at V and 5 bases at J, with 11 bases in the middle. Germline V CDR1 and CDR2: SGHNT, YYREEE (reference sequence). This CDR3 comprises 14 residues. The CDR3 here is CASSLGGGFTEAFF. The CDR3 DNA is TGTGCCAGCAGCTTGGGCGGGGGGTTTACTGAAGCTTTCTTT.

The V and J genes are TRBV6-1 and TRBJ2-7; D might be TRBD2 (7 bases). This CDR3 spans 17 amino acids. Trimming removed 2 bases at V and 3 bases at J, with 20 bases between. Germline V lookup: CDR1 MNHNS, CDR2 SASEGT. CDR3 bases: TGTGCCAGCAGTGAATTGTTGGGAGGGGGTGGTGTCTACGAGCAGTACTTC. It specifies CASSELLGGGGVYEQYF.

The V gene is TRBV6-5, the J gene TRBJ1-1, with no clear D. V was cut by 6 bases and J by 6 bases, with 20 bases left in between. Germline CDR1 and CDR2: MNHEY and SVGAGI. This CDR3 is 15 amino acids long. The CDR3 spells CASSTTYPGSPEAFF. In nucleotides, the CDR3 is TGTGCCAGCAGCACGACGTATCCCGGGTCCCCTGAAGCTTTCTTT.

This clone was found once. The rearrangement uses TRBV2 and TRBJ1-5; possibly TRBD1 for D (5 bases). CDR1 SNHLY and CDR2 FYNNEI come from the germline V gene. This CDR3 contains 16 residues. The V end was cut by 7 bases, the J end by 0 bases, with 16 bases between. For the CDR3, the DNA is TGTGCCAGCATTCCTGGGGGGATAAATAGCAATCAGCCCCAGCATTTT. Translating gives CASIPGGINSNQPQHF. Full variable domain (remainder filled in from reference TRBV2 and TRBJ1-5): EPEVTQTPSHQVTQMGQEVILRCVPISNHLYFYWYRQILGQKVEFLVSFYNNEISEKSEIFDDQFSVERPDGSNFTLKIRSTKLEDSAMYFCASIPGGINSNQPQHFGDGTRLSIL.

The chain is built from TRBV19 and TRBJ1-1; TRBD1 aligns across 8 bases. The germline V gene has CDR1 LNHDA and CDR2 SQIVND (reference sequence). V lost 4 bases to trimming and J lost 3 bases; unmatched junction nucleotides: 1. The CDR3 sequence is 13 residues long. The CDR3 is CASSRQGHTEAFF. CDR3 in DNA: TGTGCCAGTAGTAGACAGGGGCACACTGAAGCTTTCTTT.

Only a few counts were recorded for this clone. The J gene is TRBJ1-1, the V gene TRBV7-9, with D perhaps matching TRBD1 (5 bases). Trimming took 4 bases from V and 1 from J, leaving 13 bases between them. Germline loops: CDR1 SEHNR, CDR2 FQNEAQ (reference sequence). The CDR3 sequence is 15 residues long. The CDR3 DNA reads as TGTGCCAGCAGCTCGTTGGACAAACCGAACACTGAAGCTTTCTTT. Protein: CASSSLDKPNTEAFF. The variable domain in full, with the rest retrieved from reference TRBV7-9 and TRBJ1-1, is DTGVSQNPRHKITKRGQNVTFRCDPISEHNRLYWYRQTLGQGPEFLTYFQNEAQLEKSRLLSDRFSAERPKGSFSTLEIQRTEQGDSAMYLCASSSLDKPNTEAFFGQGTRLTVV.

This clone was detected only once. This chain connects TRBV18 to TRBJ2-7; the match to TRBD1 covers 12 bases. J was trimmed by 6 bases and V by 2 bases; bases with no gene match: 5. CDR3 length: 15 amino acids. Germline V gene sequence: CDR1 KGHSH, CDR2 LQKENI. For the CDR3, the DNA is TGTGCCAGCTCACCAGGGACAGGGGGCTTCGCCGAGCAGTACTTC. Protein: CASSPGTGGFAEQYF.

On this clone itself: The same CDR3 arises from other DNA sequences in this sample as well. This chain links TRBV5-6 with TRBJ2-1, with D maybe TRBD1 (5 bases). Trimming cost V 4 bases and J 4 bases, with 9 bases left between them. The CDR3 consists of 13 residues. Looked up from germline, CDR1 is SGHDT and CDR2 is YYEEEE. The DNA for the CDR3 is TGTGCCAGCAGCACCGACAGTTACAATGAGCAGTTCTTC. This sequence encodes CASSTDSYNEQFF. Full variable domain (missing parts from reference TRBV5-6 and TRBJ2-1): DAGVTQSPTHLIKTRGQQVTLRCSPKSGHDTVSWYQQALGQGPQFIFQYYEEEERQRGNFPDRFSGHQFPNYSSELNVNALLLGDSALYLCASSTDSYNEQFFGPGTRLTVL.

V and J are TRBV4-1 and TRBJ1-3; 9 bases are shared with TRBD1. The CDR3 loop spans 16 amino acids. V gave up 5 bases and J gave up 4 bases; unmatched junction bases: 9. Germline V lookup: CDR1 MGHRA, CDR2 YSYEKL. The CDR3 spells CASSGRTGVRGNTIYF. The DNA of the CDR3 is TGCGCCAGCAGCGGCCGGACAGGGGTAAGAGGAAACACCATATATTTT.

The V call is TRBV15, the J call TRBJ2-2, with 7 bases matching TRBD1. With V trimmed by 2 bases and J by 0 bases, 3 bases remained unmatched. Germline V gene sequence: CDR1 LNHNV, CDR2 YYDKDF (reference sequence). The CDR3 loop spans 16 amino acids. Written as DNA, the CDR3 is TGTGCCACCAGCAGACCCGGGACAGCGAACACCGGGGAGCTGTTTTTT. This sequence encodes CATSRPGTANTGELFF.

V is TRBV4-1 and J is TRBJ1-5; 7 positions agree with TRBD1. The CDR3 is made up of 15 amino acids. V lost 4 bases, J lost 7 bases, and 10 bases stayed unmatched. CDR1 and CDR2 (germline): MGHRA, YSYEKL. Written as DNA, the CDR3 is TGCGCCAGCAGCCCCAAAAAGGACAGGCCGCAGCCCCAGCATTTT. It translates to CASSPKKDRPQPQHF.

This rearrangement joins TRBV10-3 to TRBJ2-5; unclear D gene. With 4 bases removed from V and 3 bases from J, the gap between germline ends came to 9 bases. The CDR3 covers 13 residues. CDR1 is ENHRY, CDR2 SYGVKD, per germline. CDR3 amino acids: CAISARQEETQYF. The CDR3 nucleotides are TGTGCCATCAGTGCGAGGCAAGAAGAGACCCAGTACTTC.

This clone was detected a few times. The V call is TRBV21-1, the J call TRBJ1-1. TRBV21-1 counts as a pseudogene. This CDR3 region has 15 residues. The CDR3 nucleotides are TGTGCCAGCAGCAATGGGGAGAAAACGAACACTGAAGCTTTCTTT. Translated: CASSNGEKTNTEAFF.

This clone was found a few times. Other DNA sequences in the same sample also yield this CDR3. The chain employs TRBV5-4 and TRBJ2-7; 10 bases align to TRBD2. The CDR3 is made up of 14 amino acids. Looked up from germline, CDR1 is SGHNT and CDR2 is YYREEE (reference sequence). V shed 2 bases and J 7 bases; nucleotides not matched to a gene: 6. The CDR3 is CASSLAGGPGEQYF. The DNA for the CDR3 is TGTGCCAGCAGCTTAGCGGGAGGGCCGGGTGAGCAGTACTTC.

Details on this clone: The sample contains more than one DNA sequence encoding this CDR3. V is TRBV28 and J is TRBJ1-5; no firm D call. This CDR3 is built from 14 residues. Germline loops: CDR1 MDHEN, CDR2 SYDVKM. Trimming left V 5 bases short and J 3 bases short, with 11 bases between. The CDR3 DNA follows: TGTGCCAGCAGTCCCGGGAACCCCAATCAGCCCCAGCATTTT. This sequence encodes CASSPGNPNQPQHF.

Worth noting for this clone: Since a much larger clone is just one base distant, this may be a read error. J is TRBJ2-7 and V is TRBV7-3; 7 bases are shared with TRBD1. Germline CDR1 and CDR2: SGHTA and FQGTGA. Losses at the gene ends were 2 bases for V and 3 bases for J; bases not matched to a gene: 1. This CDR3 has 13 residues. The CDR3 DNA follows: TGTGCCAGCAGCTTACCAGGGGGCTACGAGCAGTACTTC. Translating it yields CASSLPGGYEQYF.

The chain carries TRBV30 and TRBJ1-5; D is unclear. V dropped 0 bases and J dropped 7 bases, with 16 bases sitting between them. Germline CDR1 GTSNPN, CDR2 SVGIG (reference sequence). This CDR3 contains 15 residues. The CDR3 spells CAWSVPGAGNQPQHF. CDR3 sequence (DNA): TGTGCCTGGAGTGTACCTGGAGCGGGGAACCAGCCCCAGCATTTT.

This sequence joins TRBV27 and TRBJ2-1, with TRBD1 identical over 7 bases. The CDR3 is 14 residues long. The trim removed 0 bases at V and 11 bases at J, leaving 7 bases unmatched. CDR1 is MNHEY and CDR2 is SMNVEV in the germline V gene (reference sequence). CDR3 sequence (DNA): TGTGCCAGCAGTTTATCCCTAGACAGGGCCCAGCAGTTCTTC. Translated: CASSLSLDRAQQFF.

This clone was detected many times. The chain is built from TRBV6-5 and TRBJ1-1, with D perhaps matching TRBD1 (6 bases). The CDR3 length is 13 residues. CDR1 MNHEY and CDR2 SVGAGI come from the germline V gene. V was cut by 6 bases and J by 3 bases, with 11 bases left in between. Here the CDR3 reads CASSTGSHTEAFF. In DNA, the CDR3 is TGTGCCAGCAGCACAGGGAGCCACACTGAAGCTTTCTTT.